This T cell receptor (beta chain) was profiled in a study of shared clonotypes between healthy human individuals. There were only Caucasian adults among the donors, and all lived in Nashville, Tennessee. The unsorted samples had 80 million to 95 million PBMCs used for genomic DNA. Study outcomes and limitations: The represented genetic and exposure-history diversity was limited by the small number of donors.

The sequencing of unsorted PBMC DNA took place on ten immunoSEQ deep assay plates. Assay: immunoSEQ multiplex PCR; the TCRdb copy retains only in-frame clones and omits some. The table shows about half a million clones, with more than 75% occurring only once. This CDR3 spans 14 amino acids. Germline assignment: CDR1 SEHNR and CDR2 FQNEAQ (reference sequence). The V end lost 0 bases, the J end lost 4 bases, and 9 bases lay between the germline ends. This clone was seen only once. The antigen remains undetermined. The gene calls are TRBV7-9 and TRBJ1-1; perhaps TRBD1 as D (5 bases). This TCR came from a woman in her forties in good health. Some clones in this sample may be carry-over from other donors' samples. Specimen: PBMCs. This CDR3 reads CASSLAGGSTEAFF. Written as DNA, the CDR3 is TGTGCCAGCAGCTTAGCTGGGGGGAGCACTGAAGCTTTCTTT.